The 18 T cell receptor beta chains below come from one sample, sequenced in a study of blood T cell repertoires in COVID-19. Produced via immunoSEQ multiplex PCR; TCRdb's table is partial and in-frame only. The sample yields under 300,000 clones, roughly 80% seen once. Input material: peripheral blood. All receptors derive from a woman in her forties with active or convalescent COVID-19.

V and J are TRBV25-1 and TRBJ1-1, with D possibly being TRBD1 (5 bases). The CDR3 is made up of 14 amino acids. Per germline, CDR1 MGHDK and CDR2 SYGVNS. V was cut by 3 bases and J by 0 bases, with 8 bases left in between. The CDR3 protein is CASSDPTVNTEAFF. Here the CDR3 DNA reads TGTGCCAGCAGTGACCCGACAGTGAACACTGAAGCTTTCTTT.

CDR3 protein: CASSTAQGRGGLDTQYF. The CDR3 coding sequence is TGTGCCAGCAGTACCGCCCAAGGGCGGGGGGGCTTAGATACGCAGTATTTT. This sequence joins TRBV7-9 and TRBJ2-3; 9 bases align to TRBD2. There are 17 residues in the CDR3. Germline trimming cut 6 bases from V and 5 bases from J; bases unmatched to any gene: 15. Germline CDR1 SEHNR, CDR2 FQNEAQ (reference sequence).

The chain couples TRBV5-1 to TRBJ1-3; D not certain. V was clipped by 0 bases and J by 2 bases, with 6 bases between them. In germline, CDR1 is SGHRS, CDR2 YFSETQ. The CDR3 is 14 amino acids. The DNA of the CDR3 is TGCGCCAGCAGCTTGGAGCCAACTGGAAACACCATATATTTT. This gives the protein CASSLEPTGNTIYF.

As DNA, the CDR3 is TGTGCTAGTGGTCAGGGCCGGGGAGGTACAGATACGCAGTATTTT. It translates to CASGQGRGGTDTQYF. The chain recombines TRBV12-5 with TRBJ2-3; D is perhaps TRBD2 (6 bases). With 5 bases removed from V and 3 bases from J, the gap between germline ends came to 15 bases. This CDR3 contains 15 residues. Germline CDR1 is LGHNT and CDR2 is FRNRAP.

CDR3 DNA: TGCGCCAGCAGCTTGTGGGAGACCCTTAATGAGCAGTTCTTC. This encodes CASSLWETLNEQFF. The chain combines TRBV5-1 with TRBJ2-1; D might be TRBD2 (5 bases). The germline V gene encodes CDR1 SGHRS and CDR2 YFSETQ. The ends were cut back, 1 base at V and 7 bases at J, with 12 bases in the middle. This CDR3 has 14 residues.

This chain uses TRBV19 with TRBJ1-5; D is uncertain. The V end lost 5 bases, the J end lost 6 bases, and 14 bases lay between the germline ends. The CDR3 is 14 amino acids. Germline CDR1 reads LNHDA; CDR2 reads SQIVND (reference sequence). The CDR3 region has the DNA TGTGCCAGTAGTCCGCATTCGGGAGTTCAGCCCCAGCATTTT. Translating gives CASSPHSGVQPQHF.

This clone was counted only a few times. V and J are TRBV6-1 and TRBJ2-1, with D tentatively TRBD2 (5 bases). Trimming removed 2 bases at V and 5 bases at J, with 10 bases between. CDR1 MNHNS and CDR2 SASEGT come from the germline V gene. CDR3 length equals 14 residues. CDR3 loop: CASSEYWENNEQFF. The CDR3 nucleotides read TGTGCCAGCAGTGAATATTGGGAGAACAATGAGCAGTTCTTC.

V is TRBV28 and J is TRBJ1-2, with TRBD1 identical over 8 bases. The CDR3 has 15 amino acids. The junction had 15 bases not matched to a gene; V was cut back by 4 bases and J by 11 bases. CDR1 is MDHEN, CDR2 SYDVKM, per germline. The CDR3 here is CASSYPTGGNLKYTF. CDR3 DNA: TGTGCCAGCAGTTATCCTACAGGGGGAAATTTAAAGTACACCTTC.

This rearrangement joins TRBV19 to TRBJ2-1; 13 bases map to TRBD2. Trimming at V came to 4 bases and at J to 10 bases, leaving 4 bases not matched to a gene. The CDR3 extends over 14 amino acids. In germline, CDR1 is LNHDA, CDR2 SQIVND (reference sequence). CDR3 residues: CASSRLAGGREQFF. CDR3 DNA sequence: TGTGCCAGTAGTAGACTAGCGGGGGGTCGAGAGCAGTTCTTC.

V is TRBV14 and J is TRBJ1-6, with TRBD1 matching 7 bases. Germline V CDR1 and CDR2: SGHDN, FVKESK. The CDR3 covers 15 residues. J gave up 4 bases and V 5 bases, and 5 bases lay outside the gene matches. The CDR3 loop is CASSSGQRYNSPLHF. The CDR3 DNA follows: TGTGCCAGCAGCTCGGGACAGAGATATAATTCACCCCTCCACTTT.

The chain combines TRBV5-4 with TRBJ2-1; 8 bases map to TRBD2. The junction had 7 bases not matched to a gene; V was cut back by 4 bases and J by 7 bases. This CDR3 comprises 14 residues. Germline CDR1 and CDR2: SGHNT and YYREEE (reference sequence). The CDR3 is CASSPGLGGNEQFF. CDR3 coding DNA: TGTGCCAGCAGCCCGGGACTAGGAGGGAATGAGCAGTTCTTC. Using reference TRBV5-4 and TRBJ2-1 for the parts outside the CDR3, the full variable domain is ETGVTQSPTHLIKTRGQQVTLRCSSQSGHNTVSWYQQALGQGPQFIFQYYREEENGRGNFPPRFSGLQFPNYSSELNVNALELDDSALYLCASSPGLGGNEQFFGPGTRLTVL.

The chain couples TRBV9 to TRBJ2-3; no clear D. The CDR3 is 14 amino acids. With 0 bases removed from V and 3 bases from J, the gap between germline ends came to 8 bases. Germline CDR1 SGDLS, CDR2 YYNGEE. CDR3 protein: CASSVERLTDTQYF. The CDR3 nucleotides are TGTGCCAGCAGCGTAGAGAGATTAACAGATACGCAGTATTTT.

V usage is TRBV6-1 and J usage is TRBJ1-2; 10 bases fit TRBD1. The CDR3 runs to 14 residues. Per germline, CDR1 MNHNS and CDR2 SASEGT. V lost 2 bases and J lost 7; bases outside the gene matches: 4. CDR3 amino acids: CASSEMDRGTGYTF. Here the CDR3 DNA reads TGTGCCAGCAGTGAAATGGACAGGGGGACTGGCTACACCTTC.

The CDR3 protein is CASSLYRGSYEQYF. The CDR3 DNA sequence: TGTGCCAGCAGTTTATACAGGGGCTCCTACGAGCAGTACTTC. The chain employs TRBV6-5 and TRBJ2-7; 7 bases line up with TRBD1. The CDR3 has 14 residues. CDR1 MNHEY and CDR2 SVGAGI come from the germline V gene. The V gene end was trimmed by 4 bases and the J gene end by 0 bases; junction bases not matched to a gene: 3.

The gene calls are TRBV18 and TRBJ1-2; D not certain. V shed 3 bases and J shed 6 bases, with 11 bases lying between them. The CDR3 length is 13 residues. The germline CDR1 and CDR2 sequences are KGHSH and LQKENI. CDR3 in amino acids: CASSPSTPDGYTF. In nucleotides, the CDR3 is TGTGCCAGCTCACCCTCTACCCCGGATGGCTACACCTTC.

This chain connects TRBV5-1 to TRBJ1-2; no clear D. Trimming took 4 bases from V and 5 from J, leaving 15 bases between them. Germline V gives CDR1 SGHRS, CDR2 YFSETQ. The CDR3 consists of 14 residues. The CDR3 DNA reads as TGCGCCAGCAGCCCTAATGATCCTCCGTATGGCTACACCTTC. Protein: CASSPNDPPYGYTF.

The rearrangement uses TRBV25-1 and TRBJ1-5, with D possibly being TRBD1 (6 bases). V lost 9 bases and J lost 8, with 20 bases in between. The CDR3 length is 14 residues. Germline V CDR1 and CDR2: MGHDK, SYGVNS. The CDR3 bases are TGTGCCAGAAACCGGATACAGGGAGTAAAGCCCCAGCATTTT. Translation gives CARNRIQGVKPQHF.

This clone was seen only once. CDR3 residues: CASSQGRRAGELFF. For the CDR3, the DNA is TGCGCCAGCAGCCAAGGTCGGCGGGCCGGGGAGCTGTTTTTT. The rearrangement uses TRBV4-1 and TRBJ2-2; maybe TRBD2 (5 bases). V was shortened by 1 base and J by 6 bases, with 9 bases between the two germline ends. The CDR3 loop spans 14 amino acids. Germline V lookup: CDR1 MGHRA, CDR2 YSYEKL.